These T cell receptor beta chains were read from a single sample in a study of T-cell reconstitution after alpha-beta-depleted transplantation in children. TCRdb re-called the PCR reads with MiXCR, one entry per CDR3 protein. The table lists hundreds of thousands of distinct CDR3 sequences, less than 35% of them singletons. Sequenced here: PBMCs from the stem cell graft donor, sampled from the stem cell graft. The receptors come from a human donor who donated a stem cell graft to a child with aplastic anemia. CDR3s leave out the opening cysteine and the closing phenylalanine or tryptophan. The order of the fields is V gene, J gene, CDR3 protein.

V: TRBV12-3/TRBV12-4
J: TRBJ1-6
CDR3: ASSLRARQSPLH

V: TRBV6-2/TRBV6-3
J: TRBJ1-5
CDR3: ASSYSGTRRNQPQH

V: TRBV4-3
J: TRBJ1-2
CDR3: ASSHTGVSYGYT

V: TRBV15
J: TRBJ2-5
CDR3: ATSSPASGRAETQY

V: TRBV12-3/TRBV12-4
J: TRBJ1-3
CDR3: ASSLRRGDSGNTIY

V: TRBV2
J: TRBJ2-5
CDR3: ASSPIPHSGVDEETQY

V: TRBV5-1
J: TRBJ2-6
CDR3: ASSFTGNSGANVLT

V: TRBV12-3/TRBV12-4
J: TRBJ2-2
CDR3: ASSPRDRNTGELF

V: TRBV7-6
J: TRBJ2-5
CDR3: ASSRDMLQETQY

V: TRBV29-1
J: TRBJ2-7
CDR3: SAGGGDEQY

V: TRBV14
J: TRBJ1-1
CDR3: ASSQAKPVNTEAF

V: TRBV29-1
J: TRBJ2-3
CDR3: SVGAGGLAGEGIFSTDTQY

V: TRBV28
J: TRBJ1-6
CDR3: ASSLTLGSPLH